The rows below give T cell receptor beta chains drawn from one sample of a study of cytomegalovirus exposure and HLA in healthy donors. Only in-frame clones appear in the TCRdb table, and some are missing; sequencing was by immunoSEQ multiplex PCR. The sample consists of 180,000 or so clones, around 85% of them appearing once. Sequenced material: PBMCs. Every receptor here comes from a man younger than 35 in good health and CMV-seropositive. Each CDR3 is given with its conserved first and last residue. The D gene is left open where the match is weak. For some rows the clone size is stated as once, few or many, or as a class when expanded; others skip it.

clone_size: NA; d_call: TRBD1; v_call: TRBV27; j_call: TRBJ1-2; cdr3_nt: TGTGCCAGCAGTCCCATCTGCCGGGACAGAGCTAACTATGGCTACACCTTC; cdr3_aa: CASSPICRDRANYGYTF
clone_size: NA; d_call: TRBD1; v_call: TRBV7-9; j_call: TRBJ2-2; cdr3_nt: TGTGCCAGCAGCCTCAGGGGGCCCACCGGGGAGCTGTTTTTT; cdr3_aa: CASSLRGPTGELFF
clone_size: NA; d_call: NA; v_call: TRBV6-6; j_call: TRBJ1-1; cdr3_nt: TGTGCCAGTCGTATCTCGCAGTTCGGGACTGAAGCTTTCTTT; cdr3_aa: CASRISQFGTEAFF
clone_size: NA; d_call: NA; v_call: TRBV15; j_call: TRBJ1-4; cdr3_nt: TGTGCCACCAGCAGAGTCTTCGGGGATGAAAAACTGTTTTTT; cdr3_aa: CATSRVFGDEKLFF
clone_size: NA; d_call: TRBD2; v_call: TRBV2; j_call: TRBJ2-3; cdr3_nt: TGTGCCAGCAGTCGCTTGGCCGGGGGGGACCGGGGCACAGATACGCAGTATTTT; cdr3_aa: CASSRLAGGDRGTDTQYF
clone_size: NA; d_call: NA; v_call: TRBV21-1; j_call: TRBJ2-1; cdr3_nt: TGTGCCAGCGCGAGCGGACAGGGGGCCGATGAGCAGTTCTTC; cdr3_aa: CASASGQGADEQFF
clone_size: NA; d_call: NA; v_call: TRBV19; j_call: TRBJ1-1; cdr3_nt: TGTGCCAGTACCCTATCTTCCACGGTGAACACTGAAGCTTTCTTT; cdr3_aa: CASTLSSTVNTEAFF
clone_size: NA; d_call: NA; v_call: TRBV29-1; j_call: TRBJ1-2; cdr3_nt: TGCAGCGTTGTTGGGGGGAATGGTAACTATGGCTACACCTTC; cdr3_aa: CSVVGGNGNYGYTF
clone_size: NA; d_call: NA; v_call: TRBV30; j_call: TRBJ1-3; cdr3_nt: TGTGCCTGGAGTGTACCTTGGGGGGATGGAAACACCATATATTTT; cdr3_aa: CAWSVPWGDGNTIYF
clone_size: NA; d_call: NA; v_call: TRBV28; j_call: TRBJ2-5; cdr3_nt: TGTGCCATCTCGTCATTCCGGGAGACCCAGTACTTC; cdr3_aa: CAISSFRETQYF
clone_size: NA; d_call: NA; v_call: TRBV10-3; j_call: TRBJ1-2; cdr3_nt: TGTGCCATCAGTGAGTCAATTGGTGTGAGCTATGGCTACACCTTC; cdr3_aa: CAISESIGVSYGYTF
clone_size: NA; d_call: NA; v_call: TRBV4-3; j_call: TRBJ1-5; cdr3_nt: TGCGCCAGCAGCCAAGAACCCGGGGGGAGCCAGCCCCAGCATTTT; cdr3_aa: CASSQEPGGSQPQHF
clone_size: once; d_call: NA; v_call: TRBV14; j_call: TRBJ1-3; cdr3_nt: TGTGCCAGCAGCCAAGATGCGCGTGGAAACACCATATATTTT; cdr3_aa: CASSQDARGNTIYF
clone_size: NA; d_call: TRBD1; v_call: TRBV5-4; j_call: TRBJ2-5; cdr3_nt: TGTGCCAGCAGCTCTCAGACAGGGGGGGCAGAGACCCAGTACTTC; cdr3_aa: CASSSQTGGAETQYF
clone_size: NA; d_call: NA; v_call: TRBV5-4; j_call: TRBJ1-1; cdr3_nt: TGTGCCAGCAGCCCCCAACAAGGGGTCGGGAACACTGAAGCTTTCTTT; cdr3_aa: CASSPQQGVGNTEAFF
clone_size: NA; d_call: TRBD1; v_call: TRBV30; j_call: TRBJ1-2; cdr3_nt: TGTGCCTGGAGTGTAGGACAGGGGGTCCTAAACTATGGCTACACCTTC; cdr3_aa: CAWSVGQGVLNYGYTF
clone_size: NA; d_call: TRBD1; v_call: TRBV11-2; j_call: TRBJ2-5; cdr3_nt: TGTGCCAGCAGCTTAGGACAGGGACGGACCCAGTACTTC; cdr3_aa: CASSLGQGRTQYF
clone_size: NA; d_call: NA; v_call: TRBV7-2; j_call: TRBJ1-6; cdr3_nt: TGTGCCAGCAGCCCATTTACAGGGTTTGCCCTCCACTTT; cdr3_aa: CASSPFTGFALHF
clone_size: NA; d_call: NA; v_call: TRBV10-3; j_call: TRBJ2-7; cdr3_nt: TGTGCCACTCCGGTTAATTTATACGAGCAGTACTTC; cdr3_aa: CATPVNLYEQYF
clone_size: NA; d_call: TRBD2; v_call: TRBV5-4; j_call: TRBJ2-3; cdr3_nt: TGTGCCAGCAGTTGGACTAGCGGCTCAGATACGCAGTATTTT; cdr3_aa: CASSWTSGSDTQYF
clone_size: NA; d_call: TRBD1; v_call: TRBV9; j_call: TRBJ2-1; cdr3_nt: TGTGCCAGCAGCGAGGGGACAGGGTTTTATGAGCAGTTCTTC; cdr3_aa: CASSEGTGFYEQFF
clone_size: NA; d_call: TRBD1; v_call: TRBV5-5; j_call: TRBJ1-1; cdr3_nt: TGTGCCAGCAGCTTGGACAGGGGAGGAACTGAAGCTTTCTTT; cdr3_aa: CASSLDRGGTEAFF
clone_size: NA; d_call: TRBD2; v_call: TRBV14; j_call: TRBJ2-3; cdr3_nt: TGTGCCAGCAGCCAGGCGGGGGGGCCAGATACGCAGTATTTT; cdr3_aa: CASSQAGGPDTQYF
clone_size: NA; d_call: NA; v_call: TRBV5-1; j_call: TRBJ1-1; cdr3_nt: TGCGCCAGCTTTCGAGGGGACACGAACACTGAAGCTTTCTTT; cdr3_aa: CASFRGDTNTEAFF
clone_size: NA; d_call: NA; v_call: TRBV29-1; j_call: TRBJ1-2; cdr3_nt: TGCAGCGTTATTGGGGCAGGAATGTCGTATGGCTACACCTTC; cdr3_aa: CSVIGAGMSYGYTF
clone_size: NA; d_call: TRBD2; v_call: TRBV4-2; j_call: TRBJ2-5; cdr3_nt: TGTGCCAGCAGCCGCATTACTAGCGGAGAAGAGACCCAGTACTTC; cdr3_aa: CASSRITSGEETQYF
clone_size: NA; d_call: NA; v_call: TRBV7-9; j_call: TRBJ2-3; cdr3_nt: TGTTCCAGCAGCTTAATCGGCGGAGTCACGGATACGCAGTATTTT; cdr3_aa: CSSSLIGGVTDTQYF
clone_size: NA; d_call: TRBD2; v_call: TRBV25-1; j_call: TRBJ2-5; cdr3_nt: TGTGCCAGCAGTGCCCCGGGACTAGCGGGGGGGGAGACCCAGTACTTC; cdr3_aa: CASSAPGLAGGETQYF
clone_size: NA; d_call: TRBD2; v_call: TRBV19; j_call: TRBJ2-1; cdr3_nt: TGTGCCAGTAATTCCCCCCTAACTAGCGGGACCCACAATGAGCAGTTCTTC; cdr3_aa: CASNSPLTSGTHNEQFF
clone_size: NA; d_call: TRBD1; v_call: TRBV7-2; j_call: TRBJ2-3; cdr3_nt: TGTGCCAGCAGACCGGACAGGGGGCGTGATACGCAGTATTTT; cdr3_aa: CASRPDRGRDTQYF
clone_size: NA; d_call: TRBD2; v_call: TRBV4-3; j_call: TRBJ2-7; cdr3_nt: TGCGCCAGCAGCCAAGATGCCGGACTAGCGGGGACCTACGAGCAGTACTTC; cdr3_aa: CASSQDAGLAGTYEQYF
clone_size: NA; d_call: NA; v_call: TRBV7-9; j_call: TRBJ1-2; cdr3_nt: TGTGCCAGCAGCTTAGCAGGGGCTTACTATGGCTACACCTTC; cdr3_aa: CASSLAGAYYGYTF
clone_size: few; d_call: TRBD1; v_call: TRBV5-1; j_call: TRBJ1-1; cdr3_nt: TGCGCCAGCAGCTTTAACAGGGGTAGGCGTAGCACTGAAGCTTTCTTT; cdr3_aa: CASSFNRGRRSTEAFF
clone_size: few; d_call: NA; v_call: TRBV14; j_call: TRBJ1-1; cdr3_nt: TGTGCCAGCAGTCCGCCAGGGTACACTGAAGCTTTCTTT; cdr3_aa: CASSPPGYTEAFF
clone_size: once; d_call: NA; v_call: TRBV6-4; j_call: TRBJ1-6; cdr3_nt: TGTGCCAGCAGTGAGGCCGTCAATTCACCCCTCCACTTT; cdr3_aa: CASSEAVNSPLHF
clone_size: NA; d_call: TRBD1; v_call: TRBV29-1; j_call: TRBJ2-1; cdr3_nt: TGCAGCGCCCGGACAGGGACCAATGAGCAGTTCTTC; cdr3_aa: CSARTGTNEQFF
clone_size: NA; d_call: NA; v_call: TRBV11-1; j_call: TRBJ1-1; cdr3_nt: TGTGCCAGCAGCCGCCGGGGTGACTCACTGAACACTGAAGCTTTCTTT; cdr3_aa: CASSRRGDSLNTEAFF
clone_size: NA; d_call: NA; v_call: TRBV7-9; j_call: TRBJ1-1; cdr3_nt: TGTGCCAGCAGCCGACTCGCGGGATGGGACACTGAAGCTTTCTTT; cdr3_aa: CASSRLAGWDTEAFF
clone_size: NA; d_call: NA; v_call: TRBV4-3; j_call: TRBJ2-1; cdr3_nt: TGCGCCAGCAGCCCCGGGGAGGCGCTCAATGAGCAGTTCTTC; cdr3_aa: CASSPGEALNEQFF
clone_size: NA; d_call: TRBD1; v_call: TRBV19; j_call: TRBJ2-5; cdr3_nt: TGTGCCAGTAGTTCCTGGGGGACAGGGGCTAACGTTTGGCAAGAGACCCAGTACTTC; cdr3_aa: CASSSWGTGANVWQETQYF
clone_size: NA; d_call: TRBD1; v_call: TRBV9; j_call: TRBJ1-6; cdr3_nt: TGTGCCAGCAGCTCATTCCAGGACAGGGGGAGGTATTCACCCCTCCACTTT; cdr3_aa: CASSSFQDRGRYSPLHF
clone_size: NA; d_call: TRBD1; v_call: TRBV20-1; j_call: TRBJ2-7; cdr3_nt: TGCAGTGCCGACAGGGGCTACGAGCAGTACTTC; cdr3_aa: CSADRGYEQYF
clone_size: few; d_call: TRBD1; v_call: TRBV30; j_call: TRBJ2-7; cdr3_nt: TGTGCCTGGAGTGCTGGACAGGCCCACGAGCAGTACTTC; cdr3_aa: CAWSAGQAHEQYF
clone_size: NA; d_call: NA; v_call: TRBV11-2; j_call: TRBJ1-1; cdr3_nt: TGTGCCAGCAGCCCGAACAGCTACATGAACACTGAAGCTTTCTTT; cdr3_aa: CASSPNSYMNTEAFF
clone_size: NA; d_call: NA; v_call: TRBV7-2; j_call: TRBJ1-2; cdr3_nt: TGTGCCAGCAGCTTACAGGGGAACAGTAATGGCTACACCTTC; cdr3_aa: CASSLQGNSNGYTF
clone_size: NA; d_call: TRBD2; v_call: TRBV6-5; j_call: TRBJ2-5; cdr3_nt: TGTGCCAGCAGTCCAGGACTAGCCGCTCTGGAGACCCAGTACTTC; cdr3_aa: CASSPGLAALETQYF
clone_size: NA; d_call: TRBD1; v_call: TRBV28; j_call: TRBJ2-5; cdr3_nt: TGTGCCAGCAGTCTGGGGACAGGGGGCAGAGAGGAGACCCAGTACTTC; cdr3_aa: CASSLGTGGREETQYF
clone_size: NA; d_call: NA; v_call: TRBV18; j_call: TRBJ2-3; cdr3_nt: TGTGCCAGCTCATCGCTCCCCAACGGGGGAACCACAGATACGCAGTATTTT; cdr3_aa: CASSSLPNGGTTDTQYF
clone_size: NA; d_call: TRBD2; v_call: TRBV7-9; j_call: TRBJ2-7; cdr3_nt: TGTGCCAGCAGCCGGGGGGTTGACGAGCAGTACTTC; cdr3_aa: CASSRGVDEQYF
clone_size: NA; d_call: NA; v_call: TRBV10-3; j_call: TRBJ2-7; cdr3_nt: TGTGCCATCAGTGGTAGGACGGACAAGTACTTC; cdr3_aa: CAISGRTDKYF
clone_size: NA; d_call: TRBD1; v_call: TRBV18; j_call: TRBJ2-3; cdr3_nt: TGTGCCAGCTTAACAGGGACAGGGGGCGGCACAGATACGCAGTATTTT; cdr3_aa: CASLTGTGGGTDTQYF
clone_size: NA; d_call: NA; v_call: TRBV9; j_call: TRBJ2-7; cdr3_nt: TGTGCCAGCAGCGTAGGAGATTACGAGCAGTACTTC; cdr3_aa: CASSVGDYEQYF
clone_size: NA; d_call: TRBD2; v_call: TRBV9; j_call: TRBJ2-3; cdr3_nt: TGTGCCAGCAGCGTAGGCCTAGCGGGGATCACAGATACGCAGTATTTT; cdr3_aa: CASSVGLAGITDTQYF
clone_size: NA; d_call: TRBD1; v_call: TRBV5-5; j_call: TRBJ1-4; cdr3_nt: TGTGCCAGCAGCGCATACATGCAGGGGGCGCAGGAAAAACTGTTTTTT; cdr3_aa: CASSAYMQGAQEKLFF